The 3 T cell receptor beta chains below were found in one sample sequenced in a study of cytomegalovirus exposure and HLA in healthy donors. PCR used 60 Vbeta primers and 13 Jbeta primers. Using immunoSEQ multiplex PCR, the repertoire was profiled, and TCRdb retains in-frame clones only, with some absent. The sample holds over 150,000 clones; around two thirds are singletons and the top ten take approximately 1.5%. The sample taken for sequencing was PBMCs. The receptor set was obtained from a middle-aged man in good health and CMV-seronegative.

The chain joins TRBV5-1 to TRBJ2-3, with 7 positions matching TRBD1. V dropped 2 bases and J dropped 2; count of bases not matched to a gene: 8. CDR3 length: 16 residues. Germline lookup yields CDR1 SGHRS and CDR2 YFSETQ. Here the CDR3 reads CASSFTGARATDTQYF. CDR3 sequence (DNA): TGCGCCAGCAGCTTCACAGGGGCGCGGGCCACAGATACGCAGTATTTT.

This sequence joins TRBV7-2 and TRBJ1-6; D unresolved. Trimming removed 5 bases at V and 4 bases at J, with 12 bases between. CDR3 size: 15 residues. Germline V CDR1 and CDR2: SGHTA, FQGNSA. The CDR3 protein is CASSPAGGYNSPLHF. CDR3 DNA sequence: TGTGCCAGCAGCCCCGCAGGAGGGTATAATTCACCCCTCCACTTT.

The V call is TRBV6-1, the J call TRBJ1-4, with 8 bases fitting TRBD1. The germline V gene encodes CDR1 MNHNS and CDR2 SASEGT. CDR3 length: 13 residues. V gave up 6 bases and J gave up 8 bases; unmatched junction bases: 5. CDR3 in amino acids: CASRQGGGEKLFF. CDR3 in DNA: TGTGCCAGCAGACAGGGGGGGGGAGAAAAACTGTTTTTT.